This entry lists 12 T cell receptor beta chains sequenced from one sample in a study of cytomegalovirus exposure and HLA in healthy donors. The study ran its PCR with 60 Vbeta and 13 Jbeta primers. The table came from immunoSEQ multiplex PCR; TCRdb's copy has only in-frame clones and leaves some out. The repertoire has about 230,000 clones, 85% of them found once; the top ten carry roughly 0.26%. The sample taken for sequencing was PBMCs. Receptors originate from a girl aged 2-10 years in good health and CMV-seronegative.

This chain uses TRBV11-2 with TRBJ2-1; 9 nucleotides match TRBD2. This CDR3 region has 15 residues. CDR1 SGHAT and CDR2 FQNNGV come from the germline V gene. The junction had 5 bases not matched to a gene; V was cut back by 6 bases and J by 2 bases. The CDR3 bases are TGTGCCAGCAGTTCCAGCGGGGGGACCTACAATGAGCAGTTCTTC. Its translation: CASSSSGGTYNEQFF.

This rearrangement joins TRBV27 to TRBJ2-7; D is undetermined. Germline V CDR1 and CDR2: MNHEY, SMNVEV (reference sequence). The CDR3 consists of 12 residues. Trimming took off 5 bases at V and 3 bases at J, with 8 bases between the two ends. Here the CDR3 DNA reads TGTGCCAGCAGTCACAGCCTCTACGAGCAGTACTTC. It yields the protein CASSHSLYEQYF.

Only one count was recorded for this clone. The CDR3 DNA is TGTGCCAGCAGCCAAGTGACTAGCGGGGCCTGGGCAGTGGATACGCAGTATTTT. Translation: CASSQVTSGAWAVDTQYF. The chain employs TRBV4-2 and TRBJ2-3; 11 bases agree with TRBD2. V trimming: 1 base; J trimming: 6 bases; junction bases outside the gene matches: 12. This CDR3 comprises 18 residues. Germline lookup yields CDR1 LGHNA and CDR2 YNFKEQ.

The rearrangement joins TRBV19 to TRBJ1-5; 7 bases fit TRBD1. This CDR3 is built from 15 residues. Germline V gene lookup returns CDR1 LNHDA and CDR2 SQIVND (reference sequence). With V trimmed by 6 bases and J by 1 base, 6 bases remained unmatched. The CDR3 spells CASRYDRASNQPQHF. CDR3 coding DNA: TGTGCCAGTAGATACGACAGGGCAAGCAATCAGCCCCAGCATTTT. Full variable domain (remainder filled in from reference TRBV19 and TRBJ1-5): DGGITQSPKYLFRKEGQNVTLSCEQNLNHDAMYWYRQDPGQGLRLIYYSQIVNDFQKGDIAEGYSVSREKKESFPLTVTSAQKNPTAFYLCASRYDRASNQPQHFGDGTRLSIL.

The chain uses TRBV5-1 and TRBJ2-1, with 14 positions matching TRBD2. V was pared by 0 bases and J by 6 bases, with 5 bases of the junction left unmatched. Germline V gene data show CDR1 as SGHRS and CDR2 as YFSETQ. The CDR3 extends over 17 amino acids. CDR3 amino acids: CASSLAEGTSGSNEQFF. In nucleotides, the CDR3 is TGCGCCAGCAGCTTGGCTGAGGGGACTAGCGGGAGCAATGAGCAGTTCTTC. Full variable domain (remainder filled in from reference TRBV5-1 and TRBJ2-1): KAGVTQTPRYLIKTRGQQVTLSCSPISGHRSVSWYQQTPGQGLQFLFEYFSETQRNKGNFPGRFSGRQFSNSRSEMNVSTLELGDSALYLCASSLAEGTSGSNEQFFGPGTRLTVL.

This chain connects TRBV6-5 to TRBJ1-3; possible D gene TRBD1, 5 bases. The CDR3 has 14 amino acids. Germline CDR1 is MNHEY and CDR2 is SVGAGI. V lost 6 bases, J lost 3 bases, and 12 bases lay in between. The CDR3 DNA follows: TGTGCCAGCAGCCTGACGGGGGGTGGAAACACCATATATTTT. As protein: CASSLTGGGNTIYF.

CDR3 residues: CASRDTSNTGELFF. For the CDR3, the DNA is TGCGCCAGCAGGGACACCTCGAACACCGGGGAGCTGTTTTTT. The chain is built from TRBV10-1 and TRBJ2-2; perhaps TRBD1 as D (5 bases). Germline CDR1 is WNHNN and CDR2 is SYGVQD (reference sequence). The CDR3 covers 14 residues. Trimming pared 6 bases from V and 0 bases from J, leaving 8 bases between.

The chain links TRBV6-1 to TRBJ1-6; 9 positions agree with TRBD1. Germline V CDR1 and CDR2: MNHNS, SASEGT. This CDR3 comprises 18 residues. Unmatched junction bases numbered 6, after V lost 3 bases and J lost 0 bases. The CDR3 DNA is TGTGCCAGCAGTGAGGGACAGGGCCGAAGCTCCTATAATTCACCCCTCCACTTT. This sequence encodes CASSEGQGRSSYNSPLHF.

This chain connects TRBV9 to TRBJ2-1, with D possibly TRBD2 on 6 matching bases. The CDR3 loop spans 15 amino acids. Germline V gene data show CDR1 as SGDLS and CDR2 as YYNGEE. With 0 bases removed from V and 3 bases from J, the gap between germline ends came to 10 bases. Here the CDR3 reads CASSVGSGFYNEQFF. In DNA, the CDR3 is TGTGCCAGCAGCGTAGGAAGCGGGTTCTACAATGAGCAGTTCTTC.

The chain is built from TRBV27 and TRBJ1-5; TRBD1 is a possible D gene (6 bases). In germline, CDR1 is MNHEY, CDR2 SMNVEV (reference sequence). Deletions cut 9 bases from V and 3 bases from J, with 15 bases between. The CDR3 spans 14 residues. Here the CDR3 reads CASDLWTANQPQHF. The CDR3 DNA is TGTGCCAGTGACCTGTGGACAGCCAATCAGCCCCAGCATTTT.

The chain recombines TRBV15 with TRBJ1-2, with a possible D match to TRBD1 (5 bases). Germline CDR1 and CDR2: LNHNV and YYDKDF (reference sequence). The CDR3 covers 13 residues. V dropped 0 bases and J dropped 8 bases, with 10 bases sitting between them. The CDR3 bases are TGTGCCACCAGCAGAGATCCCGCAGGGGGCTACACCTTC. Translated: CATSRDPAGGYTF.

This clone was counted between two and nine times. The rearrangement links TRBV30 to TRBJ2-7, with 8 bases identical to TRBD1. The CDR3 is made up of 11 amino acids. Germline CDR1 reads GTSNPN; CDR2 reads SVGIG (reference sequence). V shed 4 bases, J shed 5 bases, and the junction held 1 base outside the gene matches. CDR3 sequence reads: CAWTGGHEQYF. The DNA for the CDR3 is TGTGCCTGGACAGGGGGCCACGAGCAGTACTTC.